The 2 T cell receptor beta chains below all came from one sample that was sequenced in a study of cytotoxic CD8 clonotypes in ibrutinib-treated CLL. Repertoires were generated with immunoSEQ multiplex PCR, while TCRdb's copy carries only in-frame clones and drops some. The sample includes approximately 42,000 clones, 60% to 75% of them seen just once. The sequenced sample was PBMCs, obtained after 12 months of ibrutinib treatment. The receptors come from a human donor with chronic lymphocytic leukemia.

This sequence joins TRBV6-6 and TRBJ2-2; possibly TRBD2 for D (6 bases). V lost 6 bases to trimming and J lost 5 bases, with 7 bases between them. This CDR3 contains 12 residues. CDR1 is MNHNY and CDR2 is SVGAGI in the germline V gene (reference sequence). DNA of the CDR3: TGTGCCAGCAGCGGGACTACCGGGGAGCTGTTTTTT. Its translation is CASSGTTGELFF.

This clone was observed a few times. The chain employs TRBV27 and TRBJ1-1; 12 nucleotides line up with TRBD1. Trimming cost V 5 bases and J 2 bases; bases outside gene matches: 9. Germline V CDR1 and CDR2: MNHEY, SMNVEV (reference sequence). CDR3 length: 17 residues. DNA of the CDR3: TGTGCCAGCAGTGTGTCGGGACAGGGGGCTAGAAACACTGAAGCTTTCTTT. Protein product: CASSVSGQGARNTEAFF.